Each of the 31 T cell receptor beta chains below was sequenced from the same sample in a study of CD8+ T cells in alopecia areata. RNA, once extracted, was reverse transcribed into cDNA for use as the sequencing template. Method: immunoSEQ multiplex PCR; TCRdb's copy keeps in-frame clones and lacks some. The profile shows some 180,000 clones, 51% of them singletons. Treatment specified: oral pan-JAK inhibitor, 5-10 mg twice daily. Source: CD8+ T cells sorted from blood, taken at roughly week 53, from a patient treated with tofacitinib. These receptors were collected from a human donor with alopecia areata.

This clone was observed many times. This chain links TRBV7-2 with TRBJ1-2; D may be TRBD1 (6 bases). V lost 3 bases and J lost 10, with 18 bases in between. Germline loops: CDR1 SGHTA, CDR2 FQGNSA. This CDR3 is built from 14 residues. In DNA form, the CDR3 reads TGTGCCAGCAGCTTGTCGCTAAGGGGGAATGCCTACACCTTC. Its translation is CASSLSLRGNAYTF.

The V gene is TRBV2, the J gene TRBJ1-2; D ambiguous. V dropped 1 base and J dropped 4 bases, with 13 bases sitting between them. This CDR3 region has 15 residues. Germline CDR1 SNHLY, CDR2 FYNNEI. In DNA, the CDR3 is TGTGCCAGCAGTGAAGGAGGCGGGCAGGCCTATGGCTACACCTTC. Protein product: CASSEGGGQAYGYTF.

This clone was counted only a few times. This sequence joins TRBV19 and TRBJ2-1; D perhaps matches TRBD2 (6 bases). CDR1 and CDR2 from the germline V gene are LNHDA and SQIVND (reference sequence). This CDR3 comprises 12 residues. Trimming stripped 2 bases from V and 16 bases from J, with 15 bases between. Here the CDR3 DNA reads TGTGCCAGTAGTATAACCGGGACTCACCGTTTCTTC. This codes for CASSITGTHRFF.

This sequence joins TRBV6-5 and TRBJ2-1; the D gene is possibly TRBD1 (5 bases). Trimming took off 0 bases at V and 5 bases at J, with 11 bases between the two ends. CDR3 size: 15 residues. CDR1 and CDR2 (germline): MNHEY, SVGAGI. CDR3 protein: CASSYSPGPDNEQFF. CDR3 bases: TGTGCCAGCAGTTACTCGCCAGGGCCCGACAATGAGCAGTTCTTC.

This clone turned up a few times. V and J are TRBV6-5 and TRBJ1-1, with D tentatively TRBD1 (6 bases). Trimming removed 3 bases from V and 4 bases from J, with 12 bases in between. CDR3 length: 14 residues. Germline V gene data show CDR1 as MNHEY and CDR2 as SVGAGI. The CDR3 spells CASSYGGRGTEAFF. The CDR3 coding sequence is TGTGCCAGCAGTTATGGGGGGCGCGGCACTGAAGCTTTCTTT.

The chain uses TRBV9 and TRBJ2-7; D ambiguous. CDR1 SGDLS and CDR2 YYNGEE come from the germline V gene. Deletions cut 4 bases from V and 0 bases from J, with 11 bases between. This CDR3 spans 14 amino acids. DNA of the CDR3: TGTGCCAGCAGCCTCGGACCAGACTCCTACGAGCAGTACTTC. As protein: CASSLGPDSYEQYF.

This chain joins TRBV27 and TRBJ1-2; 10 bases map to TRBD1. The CDR3 has 15 residues. J lost 7 bases, V lost 4 bases, and 9 bases had no gene match. CDR1 and CDR2 (germline): MNHEY, SMNVEV (reference sequence). CDR3: CASSSPGQGRSGYTF. The CDR3 DNA reads as TGTGCCAGCAGTTCCCCGGGACAGGGGCGGAGTGGCTACACCTTC.

This rearrangement joins TRBV5-1 to TRBJ2-1; 15 bases map to TRBD2. The CDR3 covers 15 residues. V lost 4 bases and J lost 7; bases outside the gene matches: 3. The germline CDR1 and CDR2 sequences are SGHRS and YFSETQ. The CDR3 sequence is CASSPGLAGGNEQFF. DNA of the CDR3: TGCGCCAGCAGCCCTGGACTAGCGGGGGGGAATGAGCAGTTCTTC.

This clone was detected a few times. This chain joins TRBV29-1 and TRBJ2-7, with a weak D call TRBD1 (6 bases). Per germline, CDR1 SQVTM and CDR2 ANQGSEA. The CDR3 has 13 amino acids. The V gene lost 6 bases and the J gene lost 0 bases, with 12 bases spanning the gap. CDR3 amino acids: CSVPKDSSYEQYF. For the CDR3, the DNA is TGCAGCGTGCCCAAGGACAGCTCCTACGAGCAGTACTTC.

This clone was counted a few times. The V gene is TRBV7-2, the J gene TRBJ1-2; possibly TRBD1 for D (5 bases). The CDR3 runs to 13 residues. V lost 6 bases to trimming and J lost 3 bases, with 11 bases between them. Germline V gives CDR1 SGHTA, CDR2 FQGNSA. The CDR3 here is CASSGTSDYGYTF. DNA for the CDR3: TGTGCCAGCAGTGGGACCTCGGACTATGGCTACACCTTC.

The chain joins TRBV7-9 to TRBJ2-2; no definite D call. With 5 bases removed from V and 3 bases from J, the gap between germline ends came to 4 bases. Germline CDR1 and CDR2: SEHNR and FQNEAQ (reference sequence). There are 12 residues in the CDR3. CDR3: CASSTDTGELFF. DNA for the CDR3: TGTGCCAGCAGCACAGACACCGGGGAGCTGTTTTTT.

This CDR3 reads CASSGPGPRRGKLFF. The CDR3 DNA follows: TGTGCCAGCAGTGGACCGGGCCCCCGGAGAGGAAAACTGTTTTTT. The chain combines TRBV25-1 with TRBJ1-4; no clear D. Germline V CDR1 and CDR2: MGHDK, SYGVNS. The CDR3 length is 15 residues. The V end was cut by 4 bases, the J end by 10 bases, with 19 bases between.

The chain employs TRBV30 and TRBJ1-2; D is unclear. CDR1 is GTSNPN, CDR2 SVGIG, per germline (reference sequence). The CDR3 has 13 amino acids. Trimming removed 0 bases from V and 4 bases from J, with 9 bases in between. The CDR3 loop reads CAWSVKLSYGYTF. The CDR3 coding sequence is TGTGCCTGGAGTGTGAAGCTCTCCTATGGCTACACCTTC.

This clone has only a few counts. The chain has TRBV5-1 and TRBJ2-5, with 9 bases lining up with TRBD2. The CDR3 contains 18 residues. CDR1 is SGHRS and CDR2 is YFSETQ in the germline V gene. V was pared by 4 bases and J by 1 base, with 14 bases of the junction left unmatched. CDR3 in amino acids: CASSPEVVAGVIQETQYF. DNA for the CDR3: TGCGCCAGCAGCCCTGAGGTGGTAGCGGGGGTAATCCAAGAGACCCAGTACTTC.

This chain uses TRBV18 with TRBJ2-1, with D possibly being TRBD2 (7 bases). The V gene lost 3 bases and the J gene lost 7 bases, with 13 bases spanning the gap. Germline CDR1 is KGHSH and CDR2 is LQKENI. This CDR3 has 14 amino acids. The CDR3 region is CASSPTGGWNEQFF. The CDR3 DNA reads TGTGCCAGCTCACCGACGGGGGGCTGGAATGAGCAGTTCTTC.

The count of this clone is one. The gene calls are TRBV10-3 and TRBJ2-7; TRBD1 agrees at 8 bases. The J segment lost 5 bases and the V segment lost 3 bases, leaving 12 bases of the junction unmatched. Germline V lookup: CDR1 ENHRY, CDR2 SYGVKD. This CDR3 spans 16 amino acids. The CDR3 loop is CAISDGQGRYSDEQYF. The CDR3 region has the DNA TGTGCCATCAGTGATGGACAGGGAAGATATTCTGACGAGCAGTACTTC.

This clone has only one observation. The rearrangement uses TRBV27 and TRBJ2-1, with 10 nucleotides matching TRBD2. The length of the CDR3 is 15 residues. In germline, CDR1 is MNHEY, CDR2 SMNVEV (reference sequence). With V trimmed by 3 bases and J by 5 bases, 4 bases remained unmatched. CDR3 in amino acids: CASSFSGGNDNEQFF. Here the CDR3 DNA reads TGTGCCAGCAGTTTTAGCGGGGGGAACGACAATGAGCAGTTCTTC.

This clone has a single count. CDR3 sequence (DNA): TGCGCCAGCTCTACAGGTAGGAACGTCCTGACTTTC. As protein: CASSTGRNVLTF. The rearrangement uses TRBV5-1 and TRBJ2-6, with D perhaps matching TRBD1 (5 bases). Trimming left V 7 bases short and J 10 bases short, with 12 bases between. Germline V CDR1 and CDR2: SGHRS, YFSETQ. The CDR3 spans 12 residues.

V gene TRBV10-3 combines with J gene TRBJ2-4; D possibly corresponds to TRBD2 (5 bases). The CDR3 has 12 residues. V lost 8 bases and J lost 9, with 14 bases in between. Germline V gene lookup returns CDR1 ENHRY and CDR2 SYGVKD. The CDR3 DNA follows: TGTGCCATCTCGGAGGCTGAGGGCATTCAGTACTTC. As protein: CAISEAEGIQYF.

The chain is built from TRBV29-1 and TRBJ2-7; D possibly corresponds to TRBD1 (5 bases). The V end lost 5 bases, the J end lost 5 bases, and 16 bases lay between the germline ends. The CDR3 is 13 amino acids. The germline gives CDR1 SQVTM, CDR2 ANQGSEA. CDR3 protein: CSVTPAGSNEQYF. CDR3 DNA: TGCAGCGTTACGCCGGCAGGGTCGAACGAGCAGTACTTC.

The chain couples TRBV6-1 to TRBJ1-6; D possibly corresponds to TRBD1 (6 bases). V shed 2 bases and J shed 7 bases, with 12 bases lying between them. The CDR3 has 15 amino acids. Germline V gene data show CDR1 as MNHNS and CDR2 as SASEGT. This chain's CDR3 is CASSESAGENSPLHF. Written as DNA, the CDR3 is TGTGCCAGCAGTGAAAGTGCAGGGGAGAATTCACCCCTCCACTTT.

The chain joins TRBV6-6 to TRBJ1-1, with 7 bases that match TRBD1. Trimming at V came to 6 bases and at J to 4 bases, leaving 8 bases not matched to a gene. The CDR3 consists of 14 residues. Germline V gene data show CDR1 as MNHNY and CDR2 as SVGAGI (reference sequence). Here the CDR3 reads CASSEMTGTTEAFF. The CDR3 nucleotides read TGTGCCAGCAGCGAAATGACAGGGACCACTGAAGCTTTCTTT.

This chain connects TRBV5-1 to TRBJ2-7; D might be TRBD2 (6 bases). With 4 bases removed from V and 6 bases from J, the gap between germline ends came to 14 bases. Germline V gene data show CDR1 as SGHRS and CDR2 as YFSETQ. The CDR3 has 13 residues. The CDR3 DNA follows: TGCGCCAGCAGCGAGCAGTACGGGGGCGAGCAGTACTTC. Its protein is CASSEQYGGEQYF.

The chain recombines TRBV7-9 with TRBJ2-5; 7 positions agree with TRBD1. Trimming removed 4 bases from V and 9 bases from J; junction bases left unmatched: 2. The CDR3 extends over 11 amino acids. Germline CDR1 is SEHNR and CDR2 is FQNEAQ (reference sequence). CDR3 DNA sequence: TGTGCCAGCAGCTATACAGGGGCCCAGTACTTC. Protein: CASSYTGAQYF.

A few counts support this clone. The chain has TRBV10-3 and TRBJ1-5; the D is unclear. Germline CDR1 and CDR2: ENHRY and SYGVKD. Between the trimmed V and J ends, which lost 3 bases and 2 bases, there was a span of 8 bases. This CDR3 region has 14 residues. CDR3: CAISDPGGNQPQHF. The CDR3, as DNA: TGTGCCATCAGTGATCCGGGTGGCAATCAGCCCCAGCATTTT.

This sequence joins TRBV5-6 and TRBJ2-5; a possible D gene is TRBD2 (7 bases). Deletions cut 3 bases from V and 2 bases from J, with 14 bases between. The V gene's germline CDR1 is SGHDT and CDR2 YYEEEE. The CDR3 spans 15 residues. The CDR3 nucleotides read TGTGCCAGCAGCTACCAGGGAGGGGGGCAAGAGACCCAGTACTTC. As protein: CASSYQGGGQETQYF.

This clone has only a few counts. The chain employs TRBV4-1 and TRBJ1-1; D is possibly TRBD1 (5 bases). This CDR3 spans 14 amino acids. Trimming left V 0 bases short and J 6 bases short, with 11 bases between. Germline V CDR1 and CDR2: MGHRA, YSYEKL. Here the CDR3 reads CASSQDTEGPEAFF. The CDR3 bases are TGCGCCAGCAGCCAAGATACGGAGGGGCCTGAAGCTTTCTTT.

This clone was found once. At one of its ends the junction is not consistent with the germline gene, which may arise from a read error. This chain joins TRBV29-1 and TRBJ1-4; a weak D match, TRBD1 (6 bases). The CDR3 consists of 11 residues. The germline V gene has CDR1 SQVTM and CDR2 ANQGSEA. For the CDR3, the DNA is TGTGGGGGGGCAACTAATGGAAAACTGTTTTTT. The encoded protein is CGGATNGKLFF.

The chain joins TRBV13 to TRBJ2-2; D remains ambiguous. The CDR3 is 13 residues long. From germline, CDR1 is PRHDT and CDR2 FYEKMQ (reference sequence). V dropped 1 base and J dropped 5 bases, with 5 bases sitting between them. CDR3 in amino acids: CASSLDLTGELFF. The DNA of the CDR3 is TGTGCCAGCAGCTTAGACCTTACCGGGGAGCTGTTTTTT.

The gene calls are TRBV7-8 and TRBJ2-2; unclear D gene. Looked up from germline, CDR1 is SGHVS and CDR2 is FQNEAQ. V gave up 10 bases and J gave up 4 bases, with 10 bases separating them. This CDR3 is 12 amino acids long. CDR3 amino acids: CAMQNPTGELFF. DNA for the CDR3: TGTGCCATGCAAAATCCCACCGGGGAGCTGTTTTTT.

The gene calls are TRBV25-1 and TRBJ2-2; possible D gene TRBD2, 5 bases. CDR1 is MGHDK, CDR2 SYGVNS, per germline. Trimming removed 2 bases from V and 5 bases from J, with 18 bases in between. There are 17 residues in the CDR3. The DNA for the CDR3 is TGTGCCAGCAGTGAAGGGCGGTCCGGGCCGGGGACCGGGGAGCTGTTTTTT. Translating gives CASSEGRSGPGTGELFF.